The next 22 T cell receptor beta chains were all read from a single sample in a study of spatial heterogeneity in lung cancer. The time point is: sample taken at primary tumor resection. Extraction of whole RNA from tumor, nontumor lung or frozen PBMC preceded unsorted sequencing. Each CDR3 protein is one row after TCRdb ran MiXCR on the 5' RACE reads. The sample includes 7,600 or so distinct CDR3 sequences, about 7.7% seen only once; the top ten take under 85%. The material sequenced was PBMCs, taken at surgery. These receptors were collected from a male donor with early-stage non-small cell lung cancer.

This clonotype was picked up many times. This beta chain is a stray sequence in a library constructed for alpha chains; its clone size is not meaningful. The rearrangement joins TRBV6-5 to TRBJ2-6; D is uncertain. The CDR3 runs to 14 residues. Trimming cost V 8 bases and J 1 base, with 9 bases left between them. Germline V gene lookup returns CDR1 MNHEY and CDR2 SVGAGI. As DNA, the CDR3 is TGTGCCAGCGGACGGTTGTCTGGGGCCAACGTCCTGACTTTC. Its protein is CASGRLSGANVLTF.

The sample holds one count of this clonotype. This beta chain represents an off-target read in a library built for alpha chains; its size is of limited meaning. The V and J genes are TRBV29-1 and TRBJ2-1, with D possibly TRBD1 on 5 matching bases. The V end was cut by 4 bases, the J end by 6 bases, with 13 bases between. Germline CDR1 is SQVTM and CDR2 is ANQGSEA. This CDR3 is built from 13 residues. CDR3 in amino acids: CSVVKAGSNEQFF. CDR3 in DNA: TGCAGCGTTGTAAAGGCAGGGTCCAATGAGCAGTTCTTC.

To note about this clonotype: This beta chain is off target for a library built for alpha chains, so its abundance means little. The genes are TRBV28 and TRBJ2-1, with 9 bases identical to TRBD1. The CDR3 covers 15 residues. V dropped 4 bases and J dropped 6; count of bases not matched to a gene: 7. The germline V gene has CDR1 MDHEN and CDR2 SYDVKM. The CDR3: CASSSGQGGGNEQFF. CDR3 DNA: TGTGCCAGCAGTTCGGGACAGGGCGGAGGCAATGAGCAGTTCTTC.

This clonotype was recorded at least ten times. Little can be read into the size of this beta chain, an off-target read in a library designed for alpha chains. The chain has TRBV5-1 and TRBJ1-3; no definite D call. Germline V lookup: CDR1 SGHRS, CDR2 YFSETQ. With 0 bases removed from V and 0 bases from J, the gap between germline ends came to 4 bases. This CDR3 contains 14 residues. The CDR3 protein is CASSLDSSGNTIYF. In DNA, the CDR3 is TGCGCCAGCAGCTTGGATAGCTCTGGAAACACCATATATTTT.

This clonotype occurred many times. Because this beta chain is a stray read in a library intended to capture alpha chains, its abundance should not be given much weight. The chain employs TRBV23-1 and TRBJ2-3; TRBD2 matches 10 bases. TRBV23-1 is given ORF status, its function remaining uncertain. Germline trimming cut 6 bases from V and 2 bases from J; bases unmatched to any gene: 8. The CDR3 sequence is 16 residues long. The CDR3 nucleotides are TGCGCCAGCAGCCCAGCAGCGGGGGGGAACACAGATACGCAGTATTTT. Translating gives CASSPAAGGNTDTQYF.

This clonotype was recorded at least ten times. Found in a library prepared for alpha chains, this beta chain is an off-target read, and its abundance has little meaning. The chain combines TRBV5-1 with TRBJ2-3; D may be TRBD2 (6 bases). The CDR3 runs 13 residues. V shed 5 bases and J shed 0 bases, with 7 bases lying between them. Germline V gives CDR1 SGHRS, CDR2 YFSETQ. The CDR3 loop is CASSSGSTDTQYF. DNA of the CDR3: TGCGCCAGCAGTAGCGGCAGCACAGATACGCAGTATTTT.

This clonotype was picked up many times. Since it is a stray read in a library aimed at alpha chains, this beta chain has a size that is not meaningful. The chain couples TRBV24-1 to TRBJ2-5, with no clear D. Trimming took 5 bases from V and 7 from J, leaving 7 bases between them. The CDR3 extends over 11 amino acids. Germline V lookup: CDR1 KGHDR, CDR2 SFDVKD. The CDR3 nucleotides are TGTGCCACCAGTGTATACGGGACCCAGTACTTC. Amino acids: CATSVYGTQYF.

In its sample, this clonotype was seen many times. This beta chain slipped into a library made for alpha chains as a stray read, so its size is not meaningful. This chain joins TRBV12-3 or TRBV12-4 and TRBJ1-1; maybe TRBD1 (5 bases). The ends were cut back, 5 bases at V and 7 bases at J, with 17 bases in the middle. This CDR3 is 14 amino acids long. CDR3 sequence reads: CASSADQGKGEAFF. The CDR3 DNA is TGTGCCAGCAGTGCAGACCAGGGAAAGGGTGAAGCTTTCTTT.

This clonotype has at least ten counts. Found in a library prepared for alpha chains, this beta chain is an off-target read, and its abundance has little meaning. The CDR3 spells CASSEPTGTGRNQPQHF. The CDR3 nucleotides are TGTGCCAGCAGTGAACCAACCGGGACAGGACGCAATCAGCCCCAGCATTTT. The chain links TRBV6-1 to TRBJ1-5; TRBD1 agrees at 8 bases. The V segment lost 2 bases and the J segment 2 bases; nucleotides outside the gene matches: 8. This CDR3 contains 17 residues. From germline, CDR1 is MNHNS and CDR2 SASEGT.

This clonotype has at least ten counts. With the library built for alpha chains, this beta chain is off target and its frequency is not meaningful. This chain joins TRBV28 and TRBJ1-2, with D perhaps matching TRBD1 (6 bases). The CDR3 is 13 amino acids. With 4 bases removed from V and 5 bases from J, the gap between germline ends came to 11 bases. Germline V CDR1 and CDR2: MDHEN, SYDVKM. The CDR3 spells CASSSGTPYGYTF. The CDR3 DNA reads as TGTGCCAGCAGTTCCGGGACACCGTATGGCTACACCTTC.

This clonotype occurred many times. A library made for alpha chains picked up this beta chain off target, so its size means little. The chain has TRBV20-1 and TRBJ2-3; D is ambiguous. CDR3 size: 11 residues. Per germline, CDR1 DFQATT and CDR2 SNEGSKA (reference sequence). V lost 6 bases to trimming and J lost 1 base, with 5 bases between them. In DNA, the CDR3 is TGCAGTGCCCTTGGCACAGATACGCAGTATTTT. Encoded protein: CSALGTDTQYF.

As regards this clonotype: This beta chain came through as a stray read in a library set up for alpha chains, and its size says little. Here the CDR3 reads CASSSEDSYEQYF. The CDR3 DNA follows: TGTGCCAGCAGTTCTGAGGATTCCTACGAGCAGTACTTC. V and J are TRBV28 and TRBJ2-7; no definite D call. The germline V gene has CDR1 MDHEN and CDR2 SYDVKM. Trimming removed 4 bases from V and 1 base from J, with 8 bases in between. The length of the CDR3 is 13 residues.

This clonotype was detected only a few times. This beta chain is off target for a library built for alpha chains, so its abundance means little. This chain connects TRBV28 to TRBJ2-7; 8 bases are shared with TRBD1. CDR1 is MDHEN, CDR2 SYDVKM, per germline. V was clipped by 7 bases and J by 3 bases; unmatched bases: 8. CDR3 length: 14 residues. CDR3 amino acids: CASTEDRENYEQYF. The CDR3 DNA is TGTGCCAGCACCGAGGACAGGGAAAACTACGAGCAGTACTTC.

Judged by abundance, this clonotype is large. Being off target in a library aimed at alpha chains, this beta chain has a size of little meaning. V and J are TRBV7-8 and TRBJ1-1; tentatively, D is TRBD1 (5 bases). The CDR3 runs to 16 residues. V dropped 5 bases and J dropped 3 bases, with 19 bases sitting between them. Per germline, CDR1 SGHVS and CDR2 FQNEAQ. CDR3 in amino acids: CASSQTDTGSDTEAFF. The CDR3 DNA is TGTGCCAGCAGCCAAACGGATACAGGATCTGACACTGAAGCTTTCTTT.

This clonotype came up many times. This beta chain is off target for a library built for alpha chains, so its abundance means little. The chain has TRBV6-5 and TRBJ1-1, with D uncertain. The germline V gene has CDR1 MNHEY and CDR2 SVGAGI. Between the trimmed V and J ends, which lost 3 bases and 6 bases, there was a span of 11 bases. The CDR3 is made up of 13 amino acids. This CDR3 reads CASSYDEASEAFF. The CDR3 DNA is TGTGCCAGCAGTTATGATGAGGCCTCTGAAGCTTTCTTT.

This clonotype was detected many times. Because this beta chain is a stray read in a library intended to capture alpha chains, its abundance should not be given much weight. CDR3 nucleotide sequence: TGCGCCAGCAGTCTTACGGCGGACACTAATGAAAAACTGTTTTTT. Its translation: CASSLTADTNEKLFF. The genes are TRBV4-1 and TRBJ1-4; D not certain. The V gene lost 6 bases and the J gene lost 2 bases, with 13 bases spanning the gap. Germline loops: CDR1 MGHRA, CDR2 YSYEKL. CDR3 length equals 15 residues.

This clonotype was seen ten or more times. As an off-target read in a library built for alpha chains, this beta chain has a frequency of little significance. Here the CDR3 reads CASNQDRESSPLHF. DNA of the CDR3: TGTGCCAGCAACCAGGACAGGGAGAGTTCACCCCTCCACTTT. V and J are TRBV6-6 and TRBJ1-6; 8 bases align to TRBD1. Trimming took 7 bases from V and 9 from J; bases not matched to a gene: 8. CDR3 length equals 14 residues. Germline CDR1 MNHNY, CDR2 SVGAGI (reference sequence).

In its sample, this clonotype was seen many times. This beta chain lies outside the target of a library built for alpha chains; its clone size means little. The V and J genes are TRBV9 and TRBJ2-3; 7 positions match TRBD2. The CDR3 consists of 17 residues. After removal of 1 base from V and 5 bases from J, the junction contained 13 bases not matched to a gene. The V gene's germline CDR1 is SGDLS and CDR2 YYNGEE. This CDR3 reads CASSVSSIIGGGDTQYF. CDR3 nucleotides: TGTGCCAGCAGCGTATCGAGTATAATCGGCGGGGGAGATACGCAGTATTTT.

This clonotype occurred many times. A library prepared for alpha chains yielded this beta chain as an off-target read; its size is of little meaning. This rearrangement joins TRBV28 to TRBJ2-1; 9 positions agree with TRBD2. This CDR3 is built from 16 residues. CDR1 and CDR2 (germline): MDHEN, SYDVKM. V gave up 2 bases and J gave up 9 bases; unmatched junction bases: 11. The CDR3 spells CASSLELRGGPGEQFF. The CDR3 DNA follows: TGTGCCAGCAGTTTAGAGTTGCGGGGGGGCCCGGGTGAGCAGTTCTTC.

At least ten counts were recorded for this clonotype. This beta chain was picked up by a library intended for alpha chains and is off target, so its count carries little meaning. This rearrangement joins TRBV2 to TRBJ2-7; no clear D gene. V was pared by 6 bases and J by 4 bases, with 13 bases between. The length of the CDR3 is 13 residues. Germline CDR1 reads SNHLY; CDR2 reads FYNNEI. CDR3 residues: CASRGPLLYEQYF. The CDR3 bases are TGTGCCAGCAGGGGCCCCTTACTTTACGAGCAGTACTTC.

This clonotype has ten or more counts. This beta chain represents an off-target read in a library built for alpha chains; its size is of limited meaning. This chain connects TRBV28 to TRBJ2-1; 8 bases align to TRBD2. Germline V gene lookup returns CDR1 MDHEN and CDR2 SYDVKM. The CDR3 covers 15 residues. J was trimmed by 5 bases and V by 5 bases; bases with no gene match: 8. The CDR3 is CASSPGGEWDNEQFF. In DNA, the CDR3 is TGTGCCAGCAGTCCCGGGGGGGAGTGGGACAATGAGCAGTTCTTC.

On this clonotype: This beta chain is an off-target read within a library intended for alpha chains, so its frequency means little. The chain couples TRBV6-6 to TRBJ2-3; TRBD2 agrees at 8 bases. This CDR3 has 14 residues. Germline CDR1 and CDR2: MNHNY and SVGAGI (reference sequence). Germline trimming cut 6 bases from V and 5 bases from J; bases unmatched to any gene: 7. CDR3 coding DNA: TGTGCCAGCAGCCCCGGACGGGAGGGAGATACGCAGTATTTT. Its translation is CASSPGREGDTQYF.